The present T cell receptor beta chain was sequenced within a study of blood T cell repertoires in COVID-19. The overall study: T cells, B-cell-depleted T cells, or PBMCs supplied cDNA or gDNA.

Germline loops: CDR1 KGHSH, CDR2 LQKENI. The CDR3 is 14 amino acids. Trimming pared 2 bases from V and 5 bases from J, leaving 13 bases between. TCRdb's copy holds only in-frame clones and misses some; the assay was immunoSEQ multiplex PCR. The table shows about 240,000 clones, with 70% to 90% occurring only once. The sequence came from a man aged 55-75 years with acute or convalescent COVID-19. This chain connects TRBV18 to TRBJ2-7, with D possibly TRBD2 on 5 matching bases. What was sequenced was peripheral blood. CDR3 DNA sequence: TGTGCCAGCTCACCAGAGCTAGCTTGGAACGAGCAGTACTTC. Translated, it gives CASSPELAWNEQYF.